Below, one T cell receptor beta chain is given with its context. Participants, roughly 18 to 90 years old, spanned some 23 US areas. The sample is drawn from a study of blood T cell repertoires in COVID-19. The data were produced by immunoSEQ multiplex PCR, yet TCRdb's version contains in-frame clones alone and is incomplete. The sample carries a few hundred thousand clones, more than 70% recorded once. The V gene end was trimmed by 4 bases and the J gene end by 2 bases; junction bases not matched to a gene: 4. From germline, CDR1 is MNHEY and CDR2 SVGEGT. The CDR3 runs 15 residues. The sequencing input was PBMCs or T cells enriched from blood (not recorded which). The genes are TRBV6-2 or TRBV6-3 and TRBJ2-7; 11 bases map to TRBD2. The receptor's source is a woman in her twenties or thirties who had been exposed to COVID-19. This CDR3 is CASSFLAGGAYEQYF. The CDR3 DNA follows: TGTGCCAGCAGTTTTCTAGCGGGAGGTGCCTACGAGCAGTACTTC.